The entry that follows covers one TCR beta chain sequence. Indicated time point: week 3, after first cycle of checkpoint inhibitor. Some clones are missing from TCRdb's copy, which holds only in-frame ones; the method was immunoSEQ multiplex PCR. The sample gives more than 8,000 clones, around nine tenths of which show up once; 2% to 2.5% is in the top ten. This record comes from a study of blood T cell dynamics during melanoma immunotherapy. The source was blood, collected from a patient treated with checkpoint blockade. This clonotype was obtained from a human donor with melanoma.

CDR3 DNA sequence: TGCGCCAGCAGCCAAGATTTTAACGACAGAAACACCATATATTTT. Protein: CASSQDFNDRNTIYF. This chain links TRBV4-1 with TRBJ1-3; D remains ambiguous. The V gene's germline CDR1 is MGHRA and CDR2 YSYEKL. V lost 0 bases, J lost 5 bases, and 11 bases lay in between. The length of the CDR3 is 15 residues.